A selection of T cell receptor beta chains follows, all from one sample in a study of blood T cells in healthy people across ages. MiXCR, applied by TCRdb to the 5' RACE reads, yields one record per CDR3 protein. This sample has fewer than 950,000 distinct CDR3 sequences, with about 55% found just once. Sequenced material: blood. The receptor source for this set is an elderly man in good health. CDR3s include the opening cysteine and the closing phenylalanine or tryptophan. Each record gives: D gene, clone size, V gene, CDR3 length, J gene, CDR3 DNA, CDR3 protein. A D gene is named only where the DNA matches it firmly. Not all rows give a size; the values are once, few, many and, for expanded clones, a class.

D: TRBD2; size: NA; V: TRBV5-1; length: 18; J: TRBJ2-7; DNA: TGCGCCAGCAGCTTGGGACTAGCGGGAGTGACGAGCTCCTACGAGCAGTACTTC; CDR3: CASSLGLAGVTSSYEQYF
D: NA; size: few; V: TRBV29-1; length: 14; J: TRBJ1-1; DNA: TGCAGCGTTGAAGTTCAGGCAGGGGTGGGTGAAGCTTTCTTT; CDR3: CSVEVQAGVGEAFF
D: TRBD1; size: NA; V: TRBV6-2/TRBV6-3; length: 14; J: TRBJ2-7; DNA: TGTGCCAGCAGTGACTGGGACAGGGAGACCGAGCAGTACTTC; CDR3: CASSDWDRETEQYF
D: NA; size: few; V: TRBV7-9; length: 13; J: TRBJ2-5; DNA: TGTGCCAACCAAAGAGGGGGCCAAGAGACCCAGTACTTC; CDR3: CANQRGGQETQYF
D: NA; size: NA; V: TRBV27; length: 14; J: TRBJ2-7; DNA: TGTGCCAGTTCGGGGCCGGGTAATTACTACGAGCAGTACTTC; CDR3: CASSGPGNYYEQYF
D: NA; size: NA; V: TRBV15; length: 15; J: TRBJ1-4; DNA: TGTGCCACCAGCAGAGACGAAGGGGAGAGCGAAAAACTGTTTTTT; CDR3: CATSRDEGESEKLFF
D: TRBD2; size: few; V: TRBV7-2; length: 17; J: TRBJ2-1; DNA: TGTGCCAGCAGCACCCCTGCCGGGCTAGCGGGGATCAATGAGCAGTTCTTC; CDR3: CASSTPAGLAGINEQFF
D: NA; size: NA; V: TRBV20-1; length: 13; J: TRBJ2-3; DNA: TGCAGTGCTCCCGTGTCTAGCGCAGATACGCAGTATTTT; CDR3: CSAPVSSADTQYF
D: TRBD2; size: NA; V: TRBV27; length: 16; J: TRBJ2-3; DNA: TGTGCCAGCAGTCAACCCGGACTAGCGGATCACAGATACGCGTATTTT; CDR3: CASSQPGLADHRYAYF
D: TRBD1; size: NA; V: TRBV9; length: 16; J: TRBJ2-3; DNA: TGTGCCAGCAGCTACTCCACAGGGGGTTTCACAGATACGCAGTATTTT; CDR3: CASSYSTGGFTDTQYF
D: TRBD1; size: few; V: TRBV5-1; length: 15; J: TRBJ2-3; DNA: TGCGCCAGCAGCTTAGGAGACAGGGATGCAGATACGCAGTATTTT; CDR3: CASSLGDRDADTQYF
D: NA; size: NA; V: TRBV6-6; length: 16; J: TRBJ2-3; DNA: TGTGCCAGCAGTTACCGGGCGGGGACTAGCACAGATACGCAGTATTTT; CDR3: CASSYRAGTSTDTQYF
D: NA; size: NA; V: TRBV6-1; length: 13; J: TRBJ2-1; DNA: TGTGCCAGCAGGGACAGCACCTACAATGAGCAGTTCTTC; CDR3: CASRDSTYNEQFF
D: TRBD1; size: NA; V: TRBV29-1; length: 11; J: TRBJ2-5; DNA: TGCAGCTCTAGCCTGGGGACAGGGTTGTACTTC; CDR3: CSSSLGTGLYF
D: TRBD1; size: NA; V: TRBV20-1; length: 13; J: TRBJ2-5; DNA: TGCAGTGCTCCGGGACAGGGGGCGGGTGAGCAGTACTTC; CDR3: CSAPGQGAGEQYF
D: TRBD2; size: NA; V: TRBV25-1; length: 17; J: TRBJ2-7; DNA: TGTGCCAGCAGTGGGGGACTAGCGGGAGGAGATTACTACGAGCAGTACTTC; CDR3: CASSGGLAGGDYYEQYF
D: NA; size: NA; V: TRBV5-1; length: 15; J: TRBJ2-7; DNA: TGCGCCAGCAGTTGGGCGGCAGGGCCGTCCTCCGAGCAGTACTTC; CDR3: CASSWAAGPSSEQYF
D: NA; size: few; V: TRBV5-1; length: 14; J: TRBJ2-6; DNA: TGCGCCAGCAGCTCTGAGGCTGGGGCCAACGTCCTGACTTTC; CDR3: CASSSEAGANVLTF
D: TRBD2; size: NA; V: TRBV5-1; length: 15; J: TRBJ2-7; DNA: TGCGCCGGCAGCCCGGGACTAGCAGCTACCTACGAGCAGTACTTC; CDR3: CAGSPGLAATYEQYF
D: TRBD1; size: NA; V: TRBV10-3; length: 15; J: TRBJ2-5; DNA: TGTGCCACCCAGGAATCCCAGGGGGCCCCTGCGGAGCAGTACTTC; CDR3: CATQESQGAPAEQYF
D: NA; size: NA; V: TRBV6-1; length: 16; J: TRBJ2-3; DNA: TGTGCCAGCAGTGAAGCTCAGCCCAGCCGGCCCGGGACGCAGTATTTT; CDR3: CASSEAQPSRPGTQYF
D: NA; size: few; V: TRBV24-1; length: 12; J: TRBJ2-1; DNA: TGTGCCACCAGTGACCCGTTTCGAGAGCAGTTCTTC; CDR3: CATSDPFREQFF
D: NA; size: few; V: TRBV6-2/TRBV6-3; length: 15; J: TRBJ1-2; DNA: TGTGCCAGCAGTTACCCGGGACGGAGTACAGGTGGCTACACCTTC; CDR3: CASSYPGRSTGGYTF
D: NA; size: NA; V: TRBV13; length: 14; J: TRBJ2-1; DNA: TGTGCCAGCAGCCGACTGACCTATCACAATGAGCAGTTCTTC; CDR3: CASSRLTYHNEQFF
D: NA; size: NA; V: TRBV18; length: 14; J: TRBJ2-3; DNA: TGTGCCAGCTCAGCCATTCGACAGTCAGATACGCAGTATTTT; CDR3: CASSAIRQSDTQYF
D: NA; size: NA; V: TRBV9; length: 15; J: TRBJ2-5; DNA: TGTACCAGCAGCGTAGTAAGGCGGGACCAAGAGACCCAGTACTTC; CDR3: CTSSVVRRDQETQYF
D: TRBD1; size: NA; V: TRBV6-1; length: 15; J: TRBJ1-1; DNA: TGTGCCAGCAGTACGGGACAGGGGCCCGGCACTGAAGCTTTCTTT; CDR3: CASSTGQGPGTEAFF
D: NA; size: NA; V: TRBV12-3/TRBV12-4; length: 14; J: TRBJ1-1; DNA: TGTGCCAGCAGTTACCGGTCTCAGAACACTGAAGCTTTCTTT; CDR3: CASSYRSQNTEAFF
D: NA; size: few; V: TRBV27; length: 14; J: TRBJ2-3; DNA: TGTGCCAGCAGTTTATCGTCAGGGCCAGGTACGCAGTATTTT; CDR3: CASSLSSGPGTQYF
D: TRBD2; size: few; V: TRBV11-1; length: 21; J: TRBJ2-1; DNA: TGTGCCAGCAGCTTGAATATCGGACTAGCGGGAGGAGGAAAATCCTACAATGAGCAGTTCTTC; CDR3: CASSLNIGLAGGGKSYNEQFF
D: NA; size: NA; V: TRBV3-1; length: 13; J: TRBJ2-1; DNA: TGTGCCAGCAGCCGGGACAATCACAATGAGCAGTTCTTC; CDR3: CASSRDNHNEQFF
D: NA; size: NA; V: TRBV5-1; length: 14; J: TRBJ2-4; DNA: TGCGCCAGCAGCTTGGAACAGGGGAGGTGGGAGCAGTACTTC; CDR3: CASSLEQGRWEQYF
D: NA; size: NA; V: TRBV14; length: 15; J: TRBJ2-7; DNA: TGTGCCAGCAGCTCTCTTATTGCGGATACCTACGAGCAGTACTTC; CDR3: CASSSLIADTYEQYF
D: NA; size: NA; V: TRBV20-1; length: 14; J: TRBJ2-6; DNA: TGCAGTGCTAGAGAACACTCTGGGGCCAACGTCCTGACTTTC; CDR3: CSAREHSGANVLTF
D: NA; size: NA; V: TRBV13; length: 14; J: TRBJ2-7; DNA: TGTGCCAGCAGCCTCCTGGGAAAGTCCTACGAGCAGTACTTC; CDR3: CASSLLGKSYEQYF
D: TRBD1; size: few; V: TRBV18; length: 11; J: TRBJ1-2; DNA: TGTGCCAGCTCAAGGGACAGTGGCTACACCTTC; CDR3: CASSRDSGYTF